This T cell receptor (beta chain) emerged from a study of T cells in Graves' hyperthyroidism and ophthalmopathy. CDR1 and CDR2 from the germline V gene are MDHEN and SYDVKM. V was cut by 6 bases and J by 1 base, with 14 bases left in between. The length of the CDR3 is 15 residues. Using RNA transcripts as the source, TCR beta CDR3 regions were amplified. The TCR CDR3 was amplified in a first-round RT-PCR using the HTBI primer set. TCRdb re-derived calls from the multiplex PCR reads in MiXCR, one entry per CDR3 protein. The sample carries around 400,000 distinct CDR3 sequences, 15% to 17% recorded once.

This TCR came from a woman younger than 30 with Graves' hyperthyroidism that later progressed to Graves' ophthalmopathy. Sequenced input: blood. J is TRBJ2-3 and V is TRBV28; perhaps TRBD2 as D (5 bases). CDR3 in DNA: TGTGCCAGCAGATTGGGGAGCTCGGGCACAGATACGCAGTATTTT. It yields the protein CASRLGSSGTDTQYF.